The TCR beta chain under discussion was sequenced for a study of cytotoxic CD8 clonotypes in ibrutinib-treated CLL. Produced via immunoSEQ multiplex PCR; TCRdb's table is partial and in-frame only. Of 150,000 or so clones listed, roughly 80% are singletons. The CDR3 runs to 17 residues. The TCR originated in a human donor with chronic lymphocytic leukemia. This chain joins TRBV21-1 and TRBJ2-1; the tabulated D call, TRBD2, remains unverified against the DNA. TRBV21-1 is a documented pseudogene. The sample consisted of PBMCs, taken after 12 months of ibrutinib treatment. Here the CDR3 reads CASSNTHRSGRAYEQFF. The CDR3 DNA reads TGTGCCAGCAGCAATACCCATAGGAGCGGGAGGGCTTATGAGCAGTTCTTC.